Below, 18 T cell receptor beta chains from the same sample are listed, as sequenced in a study of cytomegalovirus exposure and HLA in healthy donors. TCRdb keeps only in-frame clones here, not all; method: immunoSEQ multiplex PCR. The sample gives 80,000 to 100,000 clones, 87% of which show up once; 6.3% is in the top ten. Sequencing input: PBMCs. These receptors originate from a man aged 18-30 years in good health and CMV-seropositive.

The chain carries TRBV4-2 and TRBJ1-6; 9 bases fit TRBD1. This CDR3 has 18 residues. The germline V gene encodes CDR1 LGHNA and CDR2 YNFKEQ. After removal of 1 base from V and 5 bases from J, the junction contained 9 bases not matched to a gene. The CDR3 loop is CASSQVFNRGRDNSPLHF. The CDR3 DNA follows: TGTGCCAGCAGCCAAGTTTTTAACAGGGGGCGCGATAATTCACCCCTCCACTTT.

The chain recombines TRBV5-1 with TRBJ2-7; 7 positions agree with TRBD1. The germline V gene encodes CDR1 SGHRS and CDR2 YFSETQ. The CDR3 spans 15 residues. V shed 4 bases and J 0 bases; nucleotides not matched to a gene: 7. The DNA of the CDR3 is TGCGCCAGCAGCATAGAGACAGGGAGCTCCTACGAGCAGTACTTC. Its protein is CASSIETGSSYEQYF.

The CDR3 spells CASSLKRGLNNEQFF. As DNA, the CDR3 is TGTGCCAGCAGCTTAAAGCGGGGGCTCAACAATGAGCAGTTCTTC. The chain carries TRBV13 and TRBJ2-1; 8 bases are shared with TRBD2. This CDR3 has 15 amino acids. Germline assignment: CDR1 PRHDT and CDR2 FYEKMQ (reference sequence). Germline trimming cut 2 bases from V and 5 bases from J; bases unmatched to any gene: 5.

The chain combines TRBV5-4 with TRBJ1-1, with D unclear. The CDR3 is made up of 13 amino acids. V was shortened by 3 bases and J by 5 bases, with 11 bases between the two germline ends. The V gene's germline CDR1 is SGHNT and CDR2 YYREEE (reference sequence). The CDR3 DNA sequence: TGTGCCAGCAGCTCGTCTGGCGGTACTGAAGCTTTCTTT. Its protein is CASSSSGGTEAFF.

The genes are TRBV2 and TRBJ1-5; no clear D. V lost 1 base and J 6 bases, leaving 10 bases between the germline ends. Germline assignment: CDR1 SNHLY and CDR2 FYNNEI. This CDR3 is 14 amino acids long. CDR3 region: CASSEGGRSQPQHF. The DNA for the CDR3 is TGTGCCAGCAGTGAAGGAGGGAGGAGTCAGCCCCAGCATTTT.

Here the CDR3 DNA reads TGTGCCAGCAGCTCACAAATGAACACTGAAGCTTTCTTT. It specifies CASSSQMNTEAFF. V usage is TRBV11-2 and J usage is TRBJ1-1; D gene uncertain. The germline V gene has CDR1 SGHAT and CDR2 FQNNGV. The CDR3 has 13 amino acids. Trimming shortened V by 4 bases and J by 0 bases, and 6 bases separated the two germline ends.

The chain recombines TRBV15 with TRBJ2-3; D unresolved. This CDR3 contains 15 residues. CDR1 and CDR2 from the germline V gene are LNHNV and YYDKDF (reference sequence). V lost 0 bases, J lost 2 bases, and 9 bases lay in between. CDR3 DNA sequence: TGTGCCACCAGCAGAGAACAGTCTAACACAGATACGCAGTATTTT. As protein: CATSREQSNTDTQYF.

The chain employs TRBV5-4 and TRBJ2-5; 8 bases agree with TRBD2. CDR3 length: 15 residues. Trimming at V came to 0 bases and at J to 2 bases, leaving 3 bases not matched to a gene. CDR1 and CDR2 from the germline V gene are SGHNT and YYREEE (reference sequence). DNA of the CDR3: TGTGCCAGCAGCTTGGGGCTAGCGGGTCAAGAGACCCAGTACTTC. Translating gives CASSLGLAGQETQYF.

J is TRBJ2-1 and V is TRBV11-1; TRBD2 is a possible D gene (5 bases). This CDR3 has 13 residues. The ends were cut back, 0 bases at V and 9 bases at J, with 9 bases in the middle. The germline gives CDR1 SGHAT, CDR2 FQDESV (reference sequence). CDR3: CASSLAPGSEQFF. The DNA of the CDR3 is TGTGCCAGCAGCTTAGCTCCGGGGAGTGAGCAGTTCTTC.

The chain employs TRBV10-3 and TRBJ1-2; the D is unclear. Germline assignment: CDR1 ENHRY and CDR2 SYGVKD. CDR3 size: 13 residues. Trimming left V 2 bases short and J 8 bases short, with 12 bases between. In DNA, the CDR3 is TGTGCCATCAGTGAGCGGAGACTGGAGGGCTACACCTTC. It is translated as CAISERRLEGYTF.

V gene TRBV19 combines with J gene TRBJ2-1; 7 bases map to TRBD1. Looked up from germline, CDR1 is LNHDA and CDR2 is SQIVND (reference sequence). V shed 5 bases and J 4 bases; nucleotides not matched to a gene: 8. This CDR3 has 15 amino acids. CDR3 sequence reads: CASSHRKDRYNEQFF. The CDR3 DNA reads as TGTGCCAGTAGTCACCGTAAGGACAGGTACAATGAGCAGTTCTTC.

V gene TRBV27 combines with J gene TRBJ2-1; the D gene is possibly TRBD1 (5 bases). V shed 6 bases and J shed 9 bases, with 18 bases lying between them. There are 14 residues in the CDR3. The germline gives CDR1 MNHEY, CDR2 SMNVEV (reference sequence). CDR3 nucleotides: TGTGCCAGCAGCTGGGGCATATTCGGCGGTGAGCAGTTCTTC. It codes for CASSWGIFGGEQFF.

The chain is built from TRBV28 and TRBJ2-3; weak D call: TRBD2 (6 bases). The V and J ends lost 4 bases and 0 bases respectively, with 17 bases between them. Germline V gene data show CDR1 as MDHEN and CDR2 as SYDVKM. The CDR3 loop spans 17 amino acids. The CDR3 here is CASSSGTSSSSTDTQYF. CDR3 DNA sequence: TGTGCCAGCAGTTCCGGGACTTCTTCTTCTAGCACAGATACGCAGTATTTT.

The CDR3 nucleotides are TGTGCCAGCAGTTTAACGCGGCCGGAGCAGTTCTTC. Translation gives CASSLTRPEQFF. The V and J genes are TRBV28 and TRBJ2-1; D not resolved. Germline V CDR1 and CDR2: MDHEN, SYDVKM. V was shortened by 2 bases and J by 10 bases, with 9 bases between the two germline ends. The CDR3 extends over 12 amino acids.

The chain recombines TRBV9 with TRBJ1-2, with 7 bases that match TRBD1. Trimming cost V 0 bases and J 4 bases; bases outside gene matches: 6. Germline V CDR1 and CDR2: SGDLS, YYNGEE. This CDR3 has 15 amino acids. The CDR3 DNA follows: TGTGCCAGCAGCGTAGTGAGGGGGCCTGGCTATGGCTACACCTTC. Protein sequence: CASSVVRGPGYGYTF. The full variable domain, with the rest looked up from reference TRBV9 and TRBJ1-2, is DSGVTQTPKHLITATGQRVTLRCSPRSGDLSVYWYQQSLDQGLQFLIQYYNGEERAKGNILERFSAQQFPDLHSELNLSSLELGDSALYFCASSVVRGPGYGYTFGSGTRLTVV.

The genes are TRBV7-9 and TRBJ1-5; no clear D. This CDR3 is built from 16 residues. In germline, CDR1 is SEHNR, CDR2 FQNEAQ (reference sequence). Trimming removed 5 bases from V and 0 bases from J, with 14 bases in between. The CDR3, as DNA: TGTGCCAGCAGCCACGGTGAAACGTATAGCAATCAGCCCCAGCATTTT. Its translation: CASSHGETYSNQPQHF. The full variable domain, completed using reference TRBV7-9 and TRBJ1-5, is DTGVSQNPRHKITKRGQNVTFRCDPISEHNRLYWYRQTLGQGPEFLTYFQNEAQLEKSRLLSDRFSAERPKGSFSTLEIQRTEQGDSAMYLCASSHGETYSNQPQHFGDGTRLSIL.

The chain recombines TRBV19 with TRBJ2-7; 13 bases map to TRBD2. CDR1 and CDR2 (germline): LNHDA, SQIVND (reference sequence). Trimming took 5 bases from V and 1 from J; bases not matched to a gene: 8. The CDR3 is 17 amino acids. For the CDR3, the DNA is TGTGCCAGTAGTGGGCGGACTAGCGGGGGACTATCCTACGAGCAGTACTTC. This codes for CASSGRTSGGLSYEQYF.

This clone was observed once. V and J are TRBV2 and TRBJ2-2; 8 bases map to TRBD2. In germline, CDR1 is SNHLY, CDR2 FYNNEI. CDR3 length: 15 amino acids. Trimming cost V 4 bases and J 10 bases; bases outside gene matches: 11. CDR3 in DNA: TGTGCCAGCAGTGTGTTCGGGGGGGCCAGTGAGGAGCTGTTTTTT. It codes for CASSVFGGASEELFF. The whole variable domain, filled in from reference TRBV2 and TRBJ2-2, reads EPEVTQTPSHQVTQMGQEVILRCVPISNHLYFYWYRQILGQKVEFLVSFYNNEISEKSEIFDDQFSVERPDGSNFTLKIRSTKLEDSAMYFCASSVFGGASEELFFGEGSRLTVL.